The 25 T cell receptor beta chains in this list originate from one sample, sequenced in a study of radiation and T cells in renal cell carcinoma. The data were produced by immunoSEQ multiplex PCR, yet TCRdb's version contains in-frame clones alone and is incomplete. The sample includes around 180,000 clones, approximately 90% of them seen just once. As to time point: blood 4 weeks post-SBRT, at nephrectomy. The treatment: 15 Gy SBRT to primary tumor, nephrectomy 4 weeks later. The input for sequencing was blood, taken from a patient whose treatment included radiotherapy and nephrectomy. All receptors derive from a woman aged 50 to 65 with renal cell carcinoma.

The rearrangement joins TRBV2 to TRBJ2-1; TRBD1 agrees at 7 bases. Trimming cost V 6 bases and J 2 bases; bases outside gene matches: 7. CDR1 is SNHLY and CDR2 is FYNNEI in the germline V gene. The CDR3 has 15 amino acids. The CDR3 coding sequence is TGTGCCAGCAGCACAGGGGTGATGACCTACAATGAGCAGTTCTTC. This encodes CASSTGVMTYNEQFF.

The rearrangement links TRBV6-6 to TRBJ2-6; D ambiguous. Trimming pared 6 bases from V and 2 bases from J, leaving 8 bases between. Germline-derived CDR1 and CDR2 are MNHNY and SVGAGI (reference sequence). The CDR3 runs to 14 residues. The CDR3 nucleotides read TGTGCCAGCAGCGCCGGAGCTGGGGCCAACGTCCTGACTTTC. Its translation: CASSAGAGANVLTF.

This sequence joins TRBV6-5 and TRBJ1-6, with D uncertain. The CDR3 spans 15 residues. Germline V gene lookup returns CDR1 MNHEY and CDR2 SVGAGI. V lost 1 base, J lost 5 bases, and 9 bases lay in between. CDR3 bases: TGTGCCAGCAGTTACTACGGCGGAGATAATTCACCCCTCCACTTT. The encoded protein is CASSYYGGDNSPLHF.

V and J are TRBV6-5 and TRBJ1-2, with a tentative D call TRBD1 (6 bases). Germline lookup yields CDR1 MNHEY and CDR2 SVGAGI. CDR3 length equals 12 residues. Trimming took off 2 bases at V and 8 bases at J, with 9 bases between the two ends. The CDR3 is CASSYAGEGYTF. CDR3 nucleotide sequence: TGTGCCAGCAGTTACGCAGGGGAAGGCTACACCTTC.

This clone has a handful of counts. The chain is built from TRBV30 and TRBJ2-7; D call uncertain. V lost 5 bases and J 7 bases, leaving 15 bases between the germline ends. Germline lookup yields CDR1 GTSNPN and CDR2 SVGIG (reference sequence). The length of the CDR3 is 12 residues. CDR3: CAWDGQRGEQYF. The DNA for the CDR3 is TGTGCCTGGGATGGTCAAAGAGGTGAGCAGTACTTC.

V gene TRBV9 combines with J gene TRBJ2-1, with D hard to call. Germline V gene lookup returns CDR1 SGDLS and CDR2 YYNGEE. Between the trimmed V and J ends, which lost 3 bases and 10 bases, there was a span of 17 bases. CDR3 length: 14 amino acids. CDR3 amino acids: CASSDPNWAGEQFF. The CDR3 nucleotides are TGTGCCAGCAGCGACCCCAATTGGGCCGGGGAGCAGTTCTTC.

The chain carries TRBV25-1 and TRBJ2-1; TRBD1 is a possible D gene (6 bases). The V gene lost 1 base and the J gene lost 9 bases, with 25 bases spanning the gap. The length of the CDR3 is 18 residues. Germline lookup yields CDR1 MGHDK and CDR2 SYGVNS. Written as DNA, the CDR3 is TGTGCCAGCAGTGAATCCAGATTCCGGGACATAGCCCTGGGTGAGCAGTTCTTC. Protein: CASSESRFRDIALGEQFF.

The V gene is TRBV5-4, the J gene TRBJ2-7, with 9 bases that match TRBD1. After removal of 3 bases from V and 5 bases from J, the junction contained 3 bases not matched to a gene. The length of the CDR3 is 13 residues. The germline V gene encodes CDR1 SGHNT and CDR2 YYREEE (reference sequence). CDR3 sequence (DNA): TGTGCCAGCAGCTGGGACAGGGAGGACGAGCAGTACTTC. Encoded protein: CASSWDREDEQYF.

The V and J genes are TRBV5-1 and TRBJ1-6, with 10 bases fitting TRBD1. CDR1 is SGHRS and CDR2 is YFSETQ in the germline V gene. The CDR3 extends over 14 amino acids. Losses at the gene ends were 4 bases for V and 7 bases for J; bases not matched to a gene: 2. As DNA, the CDR3 is TGCGCCAGCAGCCGGACAGGGGGGAATTCACCCCTCCACTTT. It is translated as CASSRTGGNSPLHF.

On this clone: One end of the junction is discordant with germline, which a read error may explain. The rearrangement links TRBV18 to TRBJ1-1, with D unresolved. Per germline, CDR1 KGHSH and CDR2 LQKENI. The CDR3 spans 16 residues. The chain's CDR3 is CASSLVVNQMNTEAFF. Here the CDR3 DNA reads TGTGCCAGTTCACTTGTAGTGAACCAGATGAACACTGAAGCTTTCTTT.

The chain recombines TRBV2 with TRBJ2-5; the D gene could be TRBD1 or TRBD2 (5 bases each). Germline V gene lookup returns CDR1 SNHLY and CDR2 FYNNEI. Trimming shortened V by 6 bases and J by 4 bases, and 15 bases separated the two germline ends. The CDR3 is made up of 14 amino acids. The CDR3 sequence is CASREPLGVETQYF. The CDR3 region has the DNA TGTGCCAGCAGAGAGCCCCTGGGGGTAGAGACCCAGTACTTC.

The chain has TRBV4-3 and TRBJ1-3; TRBD1 matches at 8 bases. V gave up 2 bases and J gave up 0 bases; unmatched junction bases: 6. The germline gives CDR1 LGHNA, CDR2 YSLEER. The CDR3 covers 17 residues. The chain's CDR3 is CASSQTDRAYSGNTIYF. The CDR3 DNA sequence: TGCGCCAGCAGCCAAACGGACAGGGCCTACTCTGGAAACACCATATATTTT.

This clone is a singleton in its sample. The chain employs TRBV5-6 and TRBJ2-1; D uncertain. Germline-derived CDR1 and CDR2 are SGHDT and YYEEEE. V was clipped by 2 bases and J by 10 bases, with 7 bases between them. This CDR3 comprises 11 residues. CDR3 bases: TGTGCCAGCAGCTTCCTCCGCGAGCAGTTCTTC. Encoded protein: CASSFLREQFF. The whole variable domain, filled in from reference TRBV5-6 and TRBJ2-1, reads DAGVTQSPTHLIKTRGQQVTLRCSPKSGHDTVSWYQQALGQGPQFIFQYYEEEERQRGNFPDRFSGHQFPNYSSELNVNALLLGDSALYLCASSFLREQFFGPGTRLTVL.

This clone has only one observation. The rearrangement joins TRBV6-6 to TRBJ2-7; D ambiguous. The germline V gene encodes CDR1 MNHNY and CDR2 SVGAGI (reference sequence). The CDR3 spans 15 residues. V lost 6 bases, J lost 4 bases, and 19 bases lay in between. The CDR3 sequence is CASSPSDGNGYEQYF. The CDR3 DNA is TGTGCCAGCAGCCCAAGTGACGGAAATGGGTACGAGCAGTACTTC.

This clone appeared once. This chain joins TRBV18 and TRBJ1-1; tentatively, D is TRBD1 (6 bases). The CDR3 has 14 residues. The V gene lost 4 bases and the J gene lost 0 bases, with 9 bases spanning the gap. Germline loops: CDR1 KGHSH, CDR2 LQKENI. CDR3 in DNA: TGTGCCAGCTCACAGGACAGCTTGAACACTGAAGCTTTCTTT. Protein: CASSQDSLNTEAFF.

The chain has TRBV9 and TRBJ1-1; 11 bases align to TRBD1. The V gene end was trimmed by 3 bases and the J gene end by 1 base; junction bases not matched to a gene: 5. Germline CDR1 reads SGDLS; CDR2 reads YYNGEE. The CDR3 is made up of 16 amino acids. The chain's CDR3 is CASSGRDRGTNTEAFF. The CDR3 DNA reads TGTGCCAGCAGCGGACGGGACAGGGGGACGAACACTGAAGCTTTCTTT. The full variable domain, rest sourced from reference TRBV9 and TRBJ1-1, is DSGVTQTPKHLITATGQRVTLRCSPRSGDLSVYWYQQSLDQGLQFLIQYYNGEERAKGNILERFSAQQFPDLHSELNLSSLELGDSALYFCASSGRDRGTNTEAFFGQGTRLTVV.

This clone was observed a single time. V usage is TRBV25-1 and J usage is TRBJ1-6, with D tentatively TRBD1 (6 bases). The CDR3 has 15 amino acids. Germline CDR1 is MGHDK and CDR2 is SYGVNS. The V end lost 6 bases, the J end lost 6 bases, and 15 bases lay between the germline ends. The CDR3 spells CASSEARTVNSPLHF. The CDR3 DNA follows: TGTGCCAGCAGCGAGGCCCGGACAGTTAATTCACCCCTCCACTTT.

Note on this clone: In the same sample, other DNA sequences code for this CDR3. The CDR3 DNA reads as TGTGCCAGCTCACCAGATGACGAGCAGTACTTC. Translation gives CASSPDDEQYF. The chain carries TRBV18 and TRBJ2-7; D ambiguous. Germline CDR1 is KGHSH and CDR2 is LQKENI. The V end lost 2 bases, the J end lost 5 bases, and 4 bases lay between the germline ends. The CDR3 length is 11 residues.

The count of this clone is one. V and J are TRBV7-2 and TRBJ2-7; maybe TRBD1 (5 bases). The CDR3 contains 15 residues. Germline CDR1 reads SGHTA; CDR2 reads FQGNSA. V was shortened by 3 bases and J by 3 bases, with 15 bases between the two germline ends. CDR3 residues: CASSLGLAVNYEQYF. CDR3 DNA sequence: TGTGCCAGCAGCTTGGGGCTGGCGGTGAACTACGAGCAGTACTTC.

The chain has TRBV19 and TRBJ2-2; D remains ambiguous. V was trimmed by 3 bases and J by 5 bases, leaving 7 bases between them. Germline lookup yields CDR1 LNHDA and CDR2 SQIVND (reference sequence). This CDR3 is 13 amino acids long. CDR3: CASSIFPTGELFF. CDR3 nucleotides: TGTGCCAGTAGTATTTTTCCAACCGGGGAGCTGTTTTTT.

The chain links TRBV7-2 to TRBJ2-5, with a possible D match to TRBD1 (5 bases). Between the trimmed V and J ends, which lost 3 bases and 6 bases, there was a span of 11 bases. The CDR3 has 13 residues. The germline V gene has CDR1 SGHTA and CDR2 FQGNSA. The DNA of the CDR3 is TGTGCCAGCAGCTTGGGCAGGGCAAAGACCCAGTACTTC. This gives the protein CASSLGRAKTQYF.

The J gene is TRBJ1-1, the V gene TRBV9, with 8 nucleotides matching TRBD1. The CDR3 is 16 amino acids. The germline V gene encodes CDR1 SGDLS and CDR2 YYNGEE. With V trimmed by 3 bases and J by 2 bases, 9 bases remained unmatched. CDR3 bases: TGTGCCAGCAGCGCGACAGGGGCAAACTACAACACTGAAGCTTTCTTT. This gives the protein CASSATGANYNTEAFF.

This clone is a singleton in its sample. V is TRBV7-2 and J is TRBJ2-7, with 8 bases identical to TRBD2. Germline lookup yields CDR1 SGHTA and CDR2 FQGNSA. The CDR3 covers 15 residues. The V gene end was trimmed by 3 bases and the J gene end by 1 base; junction bases not matched to a gene: 5. The CDR3 sequence is CASSFNAGGSYEQYF. CDR3 DNA: TGTGCCAGCAGCTTCAATGCGGGGGGTTCCTACGAGCAGTACTTC.

The J gene is TRBJ1-2, the V gene TRBV10-3; maybe TRBD1 (5 bases). The germline gives CDR1 ENHRY, CDR2 SYGVKD. Trimming pared 5 bases from V and 6 bases from J, leaving 19 bases between. The CDR3 runs to 15 residues. The CDR3 sequence is CAISPSEGRANGYTF. The CDR3 DNA is TGTGCCATCAGTCCCAGTGAGGGGAGAGCCAATGGCTACACCTTC.

The genes are TRBV10-1 and TRBJ2-5; the D gene could be TRBD1 or TRBD2 (5 bases each). CDR1 and CDR2 from the germline V gene are WNHNN and SYGVQD (reference sequence). V was clipped by 5 bases and J by 2 bases, with 9 bases between them. This CDR3 has 13 residues. CDR3: CASSWGLQETQYF. The CDR3, as DNA: TGCGCCAGCAGTTGGGGGTTACAAGAGACCCAGTACTTC.